This TCR beta chain was sequenced in a study of cytomegalovirus exposure and HLA in healthy donors. On the study more broadly: Of all 400 or so donors who were genotyped, 80% to 85% belonged to the Caucasian-associated ancestry cluster.

Remarks on this clone: Its target is unknown.

The primer mix had 60 Vbeta and 13 Jbeta primers. Method: immunoSEQ multiplex PCR; TCRdb's copy keeps in-frame clones and lacks some. Of under 300,000 clones in the sample, more than 80% were seen once. Notes on the study in general: With further analysis later on, most CMV-associated TCR beta chains appeared HLA-restricted.

Sequenced: PBMCs. The receptor was derived from a man aged 35-49 years in good health and CMV-seropositive.

CDR3 in amino acids: CASSLRQGLAQYF. In DNA, the CDR3 is TGTGCCAGCAGTTTAAGACAGGGGCTGGCGCAGTACTTC. The V call is TRBV27, the J call TRBJ2-7, with 8 bases that match TRBD1. V shed 2 bases, J shed 9 bases, and the junction held 6 bases outside the gene matches. The CDR3 contains 13 residues. Germline V lookup: CDR1 MNHEY, CDR2 SMNVEV (reference sequence).